One sample yielded the 32 T cell receptor beta chains listed below, sequenced in a study of T cell responses to AZD1222 COVID-19 vaccine. The data were produced by immunoSEQ multiplex PCR, yet TCRdb's version contains in-frame clones alone and is incomplete. The sample records approximately 110,000 clones, 70% to 90% being singletons. This specimen was peripheral blood, taken on day 0 of AZD1222 vaccination. The receptors here all came from an adult in good health.

CDR3 in amino acids: CASSRGAEKLFF. The CDR3 DNA reads TGCGCCAGCAGCCGAGGGGCTGAAAAACTGTTTTTT. This chain uses TRBV4-3 with TRBJ1-4, with D maybe TRBD1 (5 bases). The V and J ends lost 4 bases and 7 bases respectively, with 7 bases between them. This CDR3 has 12 amino acids. Germline-derived CDR1 and CDR2 are LGHNA and YSLEER.

This clone has just one count. This chain joins TRBV2 and TRBJ2-7; either TRBD1 or TRBD2 may supply D (6 bases each). The germline gives CDR1 SNHLY, CDR2 FYNNEI. V dropped 8 bases and J dropped 3 bases, with 17 bases sitting between them. This CDR3 comprises 14 residues. Here the CDR3 reads CASRRAGALYEQYF. The CDR3 DNA follows: TGTGCCAGCCGGAGGGCAGGGGCCCTCTACGAGCAGTACTTC.

The chain joins TRBV24-1 to TRBJ2-6; D is ambiguous. Trimming removed 3 bases from V and 0 bases from J, with 8 bases in between. Germline lookup yields CDR1 KGHDR and CDR2 SFDVKD. This CDR3 contains 16 residues. CDR3 region: CATSDGDFSGANVLTF. The CDR3 bases are TGTGCCACCAGTGATGGAGACTTCTCTGGGGCCAACGTCCTGACTTTC.

The chain employs TRBV5-1 and TRBJ2-3; 10 nucleotides agree with TRBD1. Per the germline V gene, CDR1 is SGHRS and CDR2 is YFSETQ. This CDR3 has 15 residues. J was trimmed by 2 bases and V by 4 bases; bases with no gene match: 4. The CDR3 here is CASSPGQGFTDTQYF. CDR3 bases: TGCGCCAGCAGCCCGGGACAGGGGTTCACAGATACGCAGTATTTT.

The CDR3 here is CAWTQEATQYF. The CDR3 DNA sequence: TGTGCCTGGACCCAAGAAGCGACCCAGTACTTC. This chain connects TRBV30 to TRBJ2-5; no definite D call. The CDR3 is 11 residues long. The germline CDR1 and CDR2 sequences are GTSNPN and SVGIG (reference sequence). Between the trimmed V and J ends, which lost 4 bases and 7 bases, there was a span of 10 bases.

This rearrangement joins TRBV28 to TRBJ1-5; tentatively, D is TRBD1 (5 bases). V was clipped by 5 bases and J by 4 bases, with 15 bases between them. The CDR3 loop spans 15 amino acids. Per the germline V gene, CDR1 is MDHEN and CDR2 is SYDVKM. CDR3 DNA: TGTGCCAGCAGTGCGCGGGAGGGGTCGAATCAGCCCCAGCATTTT. Translated, it gives CASSAREGSNQPQHF.

This chain connects TRBV28 to TRBJ1-4; perhaps TRBD1 as D (6 bases). V was trimmed by 6 bases and J by 8 bases, leaving 16 bases between them. The germline gives CDR1 MDHEN, CDR2 SYDVKM. This CDR3 contains 14 residues. CDR3 nucleotides: TGTGCCAGCAGCATTCAAGGGGGAGGGGAAAAACTGTTTTTT. It yields the protein CASSIQGGGEKLFF.

V gene TRBV5-8 combines with J gene TRBJ2-1; a possible D gene is TRBD1 (6 bases). The CDR3 totals 16 residues. The germline V gene encodes CDR1 SGHTS and CDR2 YDEGEE. The V end was cut by 2 bases, the J end by 3 bases, with 15 bases between. CDR3 sequence: CASSFLLRTDYNEQFF. CDR3 nucleotide sequence: TGTGCCAGCAGCTTTCTCTTAAGGACAGACTACAATGAGCAGTTCTTC.

The chain has TRBV6-5 and TRBJ1-2; tentative D call: TRBD1 (6 bases). V was cut by 10 bases and J by 3 bases, with 18 bases left in between. This CDR3 has 14 residues. In germline, CDR1 is MNHEY, CDR2 SVGAGI. The CDR3 here is CATLAPGTYYGYTF. CDR3 DNA: TGTGCCACCTTAGCCCCGGGGACATACTATGGCTACACCTTC.

The gene calls are TRBV4-1 and TRBJ1-5; D gene ambiguous. Trimming stripped 3 bases from V and 3 bases from J, with 12 bases between. The CDR3 runs to 15 residues. The germline CDR1 and CDR2 sequences are MGHRA and YSYEKL. The CDR3 DNA follows: TGCGCCAGCAGCCAGAGTGGACCGATCAATCAGCCCCAGCATTTT. Translation: CASSQSGPINQPQHF.

The chain has TRBV5-1 and TRBJ1-1; 10 bases agree with TRBD1. Germline V gene sequence: CDR1 SGHRS, CDR2 YFSETQ. The CDR3 totals 18 residues. After removal of 0 bases from V and 1 base from J, the junction contained 9 bases not matched to a gene. The DNA of the CDR3 is TGCGCCAGCAGCTTGGGGGACAGGGGAGGCCTCGCGAACACTGAAGCTTTCTTT. As protein: CASSLGDRGGLANTEAFF.

The gene calls are TRBV6-2 or TRBV6-3 and TRBJ2-3; no clear D gene. This CDR3 region has 15 residues. The germline V gene has CDR1 MNHEY and CDR2 SVGEGT. Trimming took 7 bases from V and 4 from J, leaving 18 bases between them. The CDR3 spells CASTPWSSPPDTQYF. CDR3 nucleotides: TGTGCCAGCACCCCCTGGAGCAGCCCCCCAGATACGCAGTATTTT.

The chain has TRBV7-2 and TRBJ2-5; D possibly corresponds to TRBD2 (5 bases). Per germline, CDR1 SGHTA and CDR2 FQGNSA. V lost 0 bases to trimming and J lost 7 bases, with 9 bases between them. The CDR3 loop spans 13 amino acids. The CDR3 DNA is TGTGCCAGCAGCTTAGCGGTTGGAGGGACCCAGTACTTC. Protein: CASSLAVGGTQYF.

V is TRBV30 and J is TRBJ2-1, with unresolved D. CDR3 size: 12 residues. V was pared by 3 bases and J by 6 bases, with 9 bases between. CDR1 is GTSNPN, CDR2 SVGIG, per germline (reference sequence). CDR3 sequence (DNA): TGTGCCTGGAGCCCCCTGGTCAATGAGCAGTTCTTC. It is translated as CAWSPLVNEQFF.

This clone was observed once. V is TRBV6-5 and J is TRBJ1-1; TRBD1 might be the D (6 bases). Trimming shortened V by 8 bases and J by 5 bases, and 18 bases separated the two germline ends. The CDR3 contains 14 residues. The germline V gene encodes CDR1 MNHEY and CDR2 SVGAGI. The CDR3 nucleotides are TGTGCCAGCGTAACAGGGCCCTTTGGGACTGAAGCTTTCTTT. This codes for CASVTGPFGTEAFF.

The chain links TRBV5-4 to TRBJ1-2, with 8 bases identical to TRBD1. V shed 4 bases, J shed 3 bases, and the junction held 11 bases outside the gene matches. Germline V gene lookup returns CDR1 SGHNT and CDR2 YYREEE (reference sequence). The CDR3 runs to 16 residues. CDR3 in amino acids: CASSAPQGAGDYGYTF. CDR3 bases: TGTGCCAGCAGCGCACCCCAGGGGGCAGGGGACTATGGCTACACCTTC.

The CDR3 spells CASSSGTGVSNQPQHF. The CDR3 DNA reads TGTGCCAGCAGCTCCGGGACAGGGGTCAGCAATCAGCCCCAGCATTTT. V is TRBV28 and J is TRBJ1-5; 10 nucleotides match TRBD1. The CDR3 is 16 residues long. V was clipped by 6 bases and J by 1 base; unmatched bases: 6. CDR1 and CDR2 (germline): MDHEN, SYDVKM.

Here the CDR3 DNA reads TGTGCCAGCAGCGTTTCACAGGGATCGAATGGCTACACCTTC. This sequence encodes CASSVSQGSNGYTF. The J gene is TRBJ1-2, the V gene TRBV9; the D gene is possibly TRBD1 (6 bases). CDR3 length equals 14 residues. V lost 2 bases, J lost 6 bases, and 14 bases lay in between. Germline-derived CDR1 and CDR2 are SGDLS and YYNGEE. The full variable domain, with the rest looked up from reference TRBV9 and TRBJ1-2, is DSGVTQTPKHLITATGQRVTLRCSPRSGDLSVYWYQQSLDQGLQFLIQYYNGEERAKGNILERFSAQQFPDLHSELNLSSLELGDSALYFCASSVSQGSNGYTFGSGTRLTVV.

The V call is TRBV27, the J call TRBJ2-7, with unresolved D. CDR1 MNHEY and CDR2 SMNVEV come from the germline V gene (reference sequence). Trimming took off 2 bases at V and 2 bases at J, with 10 bases between the two ends. The CDR3 runs to 14 residues. The DNA for the CDR3 is TGTGCCAGCAGTTTACTAGGGCCACCCTACGAGCAGTACTTC. Encoded protein: CASSLLGPPYEQYF.

This clone was observed a handful of times. This chain links TRBV5-1 with TRBJ1-2; D call uncertain. V was trimmed by 3 bases and J by 5 bases, leaving 11 bases between them. The CDR3 contains 13 residues. CDR1 SGHRS and CDR2 YFSETQ come from the germline V gene. For the CDR3, the DNA is TGCGCCAGCAGCTCTTCGGAGGGTTATGGCTACACCTTC. It specifies CASSSSEGYGYTF.

The chain couples TRBV5-1 to TRBJ2-2, with 15 positions matching TRBD2. CDR3 length equals 16 residues. V gave up 4 bases and J gave up 5 bases; unmatched junction bases: 3. The germline CDR1 and CDR2 sequences are SGHRS and YFSETQ. Here the CDR3 reads CASSAGLAGGTGELFF. In DNA, the CDR3 is TGCGCCAGCAGCGCCGGACTAGCGGGAGGGACCGGGGAGCTGTTTTTT.

The rearrangement uses TRBV5-4 and TRBJ2-7; TRBD2 matches 8 bases. The germline gives CDR1 SGHNT, CDR2 YYREEE (reference sequence). This CDR3 spans 16 amino acids. The V gene end was trimmed by 3 bases and the J gene end by 3 bases; junction bases not matched to a gene: 11. CDR3 nucleotides: TGTGCCAGCAGCTCGGGTGGGGCGGGGGGAATCTACGAGCAGTACTTC. Translated: CASSSGGAGGIYEQYF. Full variable domain (outside the CDR3, taken from reference TRBV5-4 and TRBJ2-7): ETGVTQSPTHLIKTRGQQVTLRCSSQSGHNTVSWYQQALGQGPQFIFQYYREEENGRGNFPPRFSGLQFPNYSSELNVNALELDDSALYLCASSSGGAGGIYEQYFGPGTRLTVT.

This clone was counted once. The V gene is TRBV7-8, the J gene TRBJ1-4, with TRBD1 as a possible D gene (6 bases). CDR3 size: 21 residues. Trimming left V 1 base short and J 1 base short, with 25 bases between. The germline V gene has CDR1 SGHVS and CDR2 FQNEAQ. The CDR3, as DNA: TGTGCCAGCAGCTTAGAGGCGAGCCACAGGGTCGGTTATGGAACTAATGAAAAACTGTTTTTT. The encoded protein is CASSLEASHRVGYGTNEKLFF.

This chain uses TRBV19 with TRBJ2-1; D ambiguous. Trimming removed 6 bases from V and 3 bases from J, with 3 bases in between. The CDR3 has 11 residues. From germline, CDR1 is LNHDA and CDR2 SQIVND (reference sequence). In DNA, the CDR3 is TGTGCCAGTAGGGACTACAATGAGCAGTTCTTC. It codes for CASRDYNEQFF.

J is TRBJ2-2 and V is TRBV7-9, with 8 positions matching TRBD2. Germline assignment: CDR1 SEHNR and CDR2 FQNEAQ (reference sequence). The V gene end was trimmed by 6 bases and the J gene end by 4 bases; junction bases not matched to a gene: 4. This CDR3 is 14 amino acids long. The CDR3 DNA sequence: TGTGCCAGCAGTCCCAGCGGGGGCACCGGGGAGCTGTTTTTT. It specifies CASSPSGGTGELFF.

V and J are TRBV27 and TRBJ2-7; a possible D gene is TRBD2 (6 bases). Trimming shortened V by 2 bases and J by 5 bases, and 10 bases separated the two germline ends. This CDR3 contains 13 residues. CDR1 is MNHEY, CDR2 SMNVEV, per germline (reference sequence). The CDR3 sequence is CASSLQGGDEQYF. The DNA of the CDR3 is TGTGCCAGCAGTTTACAGGGAGGAGACGAGCAGTACTTC.

The chain employs TRBV6-2 or TRBV6-3 and TRBJ2-3, with D possibly TRBD1 on 5 matching bases. Germline values: CDR1 MNHEY, CDR2 SVGEGT. V was clipped by 2 bases and J by 4 bases, with 19 bases between them. This CDR3 is built from 17 residues. The CDR3 DNA reads as TGTGCCAGCAGTTACAGCTCTGTCACAGGAGCCCCAGATACGCAGTATTTT. Its protein product is CASSYSSVTGAPDTQYF.

This clone came up a few times. The rearrangement uses TRBV7-2 and TRBJ2-1; 13 bases line up with TRBD2. The CDR3 is 14 residues long. V lost 0 bases, J lost 13 bases, and 3 bases stayed unmatched. In germline, CDR1 is SGHTA, CDR2 FQGNSA. The CDR3, as DNA: TGTGCCAGCAGCTTAGCGTGGACTAGCGGGGGCCAGTTCTTC. It codes for CASSLAWTSGGQFF.

The chain combines TRBV15 with TRBJ1-1, with D possibly matching TRBD1 (5 bases). Germline V gene sequence: CDR1 LNHNV, CDR2 YYDKDF (reference sequence). This CDR3 is built from 15 residues. The V and J ends lost 8 bases and 0 bases respectively, with 16 bases between them. The CDR3 DNA reads as TGTGCCACCGGCACGGGACTTACTATGAACACTGAAGCTTTCTTT. Translation gives CATGTGLTMNTEAFF.

The V and J genes are TRBV5-8 and TRBJ1-5; TRBD1 agrees at 9 bases. The CDR3 consists of 18 residues. Trimming took 3 bases from V and 6 from J; bases not matched to a gene: 16. In germline, CDR1 is SGHTS, CDR2 YDEGEE. This CDR3 reads CASSSGTGWLEARQPQHF. CDR3 coding DNA: TGTGCCAGCAGCTCGGGGACAGGGTGGCTCGAGGCCCGTCAGCCCCAGCATTTT.

This chain uses TRBV7-2 with TRBJ1-5, with TRBD1 as a possible D gene (5 bases). There are 15 residues in the CDR3. Germline CDR1 and CDR2: SGHTA and FQGNSA. V dropped 5 bases and J dropped 2 bases, with 13 bases sitting between them. The CDR3, as DNA: TGTGCCAGCAGCCGGGGCGCCACGGGCAATCAGCCCCAGCATTTT. Translating gives CASSRGATGNQPQHF.

This sequence joins TRBV9 and TRBJ1-2; a possible D gene is TRBD1 (5 bases). Germline V gene sequence: CDR1 SGDLS, CDR2 YYNGEE. V shed 0 bases and J shed 8 bases, with 23 bases lying between them. The CDR3 is 17 amino acids. CDR3 loop: CASSVDPRSRAGVGYTF. CDR3 coding DNA: TGTGCCAGCAGCGTAGACCCCAGGAGCAGGGCTGGGGTCGGCTACACCTTC.